The present entry profiles one T cell receptor beta chain with its context. This clone was observed a few times. Its target antigen remains unknown. Base qualities are not at hand, and no much larger clone is one base apart. The source of the sample is a study of OX40 agonist ivuxolimab in advanced cancers. As for the study more broadly: Ivuxolimab was a fully human IgG2 agonistic monoclonal antibody targeting the costimulatory receptor OX40 (CD134). Intravenous ivuxolimab was administered to patients every 2 weeks at six dose levels: 0.01, 0.1, 0.3, 1.5, 3 and 10 mg/kg. Of the approximately 50 patients in dose escalation, about 19 had hepatocellular carcinoma, some 15 had melanoma, 9 had renal cell carcinoma and 9 had head and neck cancer. In the dose-escalation cohort, more than 80% of patients were male, and the mean age was approximately 60 years with a range of roughly 20 to 80. Prior anti-PD-1, anti-PD-L1 or anti-CTLA-4 therapy was permitted, and roughly two fifths of dose-escalation patients had received checkpoint inhibitors. Partial responses were achieved by three dose-escalation patients, of whom one had hepatocellular carcinoma and two had cutaneous melanoma. Peripheral TCRbeta sequencing was intended to test whether TCR sequence diversity was altered and clonal T-cell expansion was caused by ivuxolimab. The paper covers the monotherapy dose-escalation part of the phase I ivuxolimab trial, which included N ≈ 50 patients. Study-wide findings and limitations: In the 0.1-3.0 mg/kg groups, partial responders were among the patients with the lowest normalized peripheral clonal expansion, particularly in CD8+ T cells. After ivuxolimab, CD8+ T cells had more expanded clones than CD4+ T cells on average. Low levels of normalized T-cell clonal expansion were also seen in some patients who did not respond. At doses of 0.1 to 3.0 mg/kg, clonal expansion of both CD4+ and CD8+ T cells in blood was seen between baseline and week 6. Which antigens the clonally expanded peripheral T cells were specific for was not determined.

Genomic DNA was extracted from sorted cells for sequencing of the TCRbeta CDR3 region. The immunoSEQ Assay was used for sequencing of TCRbeta CDR3 regions. TCRdb retrieved this table from immuneACCESS and kept in-frame rearrangements only. Not all clones are present; in checked studies, unresolved V genes account for under half, and no reason is known for the remainder. This sample gives roughly 96,000 clones in total; 70% to 85% of them show up just once. Jointly, the top ten make up approximately 6.3% of the sample. Patients with a history of autoimmune disease or receiving systemic immunosuppression were excluded from the trial. Peripheral blood for TCR sequencing was collected from all dose cohorts at baseline, on cycle 4 day 1, and on cycle 7 day 1. The samples were taken from a phase I, first-in-human, multicenter, open-label dose-escalation trial of ivuxolimab. Adults with locally advanced or metastatic head and neck squamous cell, hepatocellular, melanoma or renal cell carcinoma were enrolled in the trial. Before TCR sequencing, CD4+ and CD8+ T cells were separately sorted from peripheral blood.

The receptor comes from an adult with an advanced solid tumor such as melanoma, head and neck, liver or kidney cancer. The sample was CD4+ or CD8+ T cells sorted from blood, taken in a trial of the OX40 agonist ivuxolimab.

CDR3 protein: CASTGVTEQYF. The bases are TGTGCCAGCACTGGGGTGACTGAGCAGTACTTC. The chain was built from TRBV2 and TRBJ2-7; no D gene is confidently identified. CDR3 length: 11 amino acids, cysteine to phenylalanine. Just the 33-base CDR3 DNA is kept, in frame starting at base 1. As encoded in the germline V gene, CDR1 is SNHLY while CDR2 is FYNNEI. V is pared back by 7 bases and J by 7 bases, with 11 bases lying between the germline termini.